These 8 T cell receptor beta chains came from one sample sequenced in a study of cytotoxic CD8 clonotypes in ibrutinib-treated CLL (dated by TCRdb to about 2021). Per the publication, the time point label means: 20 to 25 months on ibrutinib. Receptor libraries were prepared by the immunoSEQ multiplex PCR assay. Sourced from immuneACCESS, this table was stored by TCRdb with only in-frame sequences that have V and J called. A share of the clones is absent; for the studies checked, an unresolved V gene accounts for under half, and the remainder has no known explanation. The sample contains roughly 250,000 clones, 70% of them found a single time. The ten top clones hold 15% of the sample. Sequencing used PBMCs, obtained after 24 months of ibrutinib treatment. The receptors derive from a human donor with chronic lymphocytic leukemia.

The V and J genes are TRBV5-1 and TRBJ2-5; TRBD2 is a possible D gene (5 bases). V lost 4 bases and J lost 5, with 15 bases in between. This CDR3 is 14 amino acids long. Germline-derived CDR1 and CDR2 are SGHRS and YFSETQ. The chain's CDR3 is CASSPEDREETQYF. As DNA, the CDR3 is TGCGCCAGCAGCCCGGAGGACCGAGAGGAGACCCAGTACTTC.

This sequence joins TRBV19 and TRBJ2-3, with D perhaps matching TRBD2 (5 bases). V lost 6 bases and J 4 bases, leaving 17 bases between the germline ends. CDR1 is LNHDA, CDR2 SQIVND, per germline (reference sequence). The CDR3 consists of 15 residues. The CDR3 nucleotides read TGTGCCAGTAGGGATCGGGGTGCGCTATCAGATACGCAGTATTTT. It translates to CASRDRGALSDTQYF.

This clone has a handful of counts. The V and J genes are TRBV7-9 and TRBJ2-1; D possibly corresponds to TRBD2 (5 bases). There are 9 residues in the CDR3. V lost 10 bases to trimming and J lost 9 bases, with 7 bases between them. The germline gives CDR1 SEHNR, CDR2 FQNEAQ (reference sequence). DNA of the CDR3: TGTGCCACGGGGTCTGAGCAGTTCTTC. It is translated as CATGSEQFF.

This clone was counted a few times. The CDR3 here is CAWSTGQPQHF. CDR3 DNA: TGTGCCTGGAGTACCGGACAGCCCCAGCATTTT. The chain uses TRBV30 and TRBJ1-5; D is uncertain. Germline assignment: CDR1 GTSNPN and CDR2 SVGIG (reference sequence). Trimming cost V 2 bases and J 7 bases, with 6 bases left between them. This CDR3 comprises 11 residues.

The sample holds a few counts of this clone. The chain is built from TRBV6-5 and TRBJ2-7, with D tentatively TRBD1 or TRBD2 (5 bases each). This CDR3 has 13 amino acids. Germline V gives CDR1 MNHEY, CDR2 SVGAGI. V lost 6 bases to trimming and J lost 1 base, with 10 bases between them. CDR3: CASRGTVSYEQYF. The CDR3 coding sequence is TGTGCCAGCAGGGGGACGGTTTCCTACGAGCAGTACTTC.

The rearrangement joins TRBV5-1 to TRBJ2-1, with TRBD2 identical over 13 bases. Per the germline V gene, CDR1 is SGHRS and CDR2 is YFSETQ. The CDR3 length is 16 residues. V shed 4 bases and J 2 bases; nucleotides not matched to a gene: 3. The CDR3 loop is CASSDGLAGAYNEQFF. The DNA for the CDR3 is TGCGCCAGCAGCGACGGACTAGCGGGAGCCTACAATGAGCAGTTCTTC.

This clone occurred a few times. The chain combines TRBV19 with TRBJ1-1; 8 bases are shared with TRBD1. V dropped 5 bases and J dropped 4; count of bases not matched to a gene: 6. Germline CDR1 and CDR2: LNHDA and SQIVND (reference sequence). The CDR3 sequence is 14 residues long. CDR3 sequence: CASSLRTGSTEAFF. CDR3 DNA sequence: TGTGCCAGTAGTTTAAGGACAGGGTCCACTGAAGCTTTCTTT.

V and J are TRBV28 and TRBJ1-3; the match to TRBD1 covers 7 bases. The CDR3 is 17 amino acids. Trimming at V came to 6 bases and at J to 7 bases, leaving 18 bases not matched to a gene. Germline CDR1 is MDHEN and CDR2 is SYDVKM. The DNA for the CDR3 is TGTGCCAGCAGGACATCCACAGGGGATCTAAAACGGAACACCATATATTTT. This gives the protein CASRTSTGDLKRNTIYF.